Detailed here is one T cell receptor (beta chain). Residents of about two dozen US areas, aged about 18 to 95 years, made up the participants. Cohort 3 donors counted as recovered after two negative PCRs, clearance, or resolved symptoms. The data stem from a study of blood T cell repertoires in COVID-19. Sequencing was performed with immunoSEQ multiplex PCR; in TCRdb, only in-frame clones are kept and a portion is missing. The data show roughly 310,000 clones, with roughly nine tenths seen just once and about 2.4% held by the top ten. V lost 2 bases, J lost 4 bases, and 17 bases lay in between. Germline V gives CDR1 MNHEY, CDR2 SVGEGT. This CDR3 contains 16 residues.

The origin of this receptor is a man in his 60s who had recovered from COVID-19. Sequences were obtained from PBMCs or T cells enriched from blood (not recorded which). The genes are TRBV6-2 or TRBV6-3 and TRBJ2-5, with a possible D match to TRBD2 (6 bases). Written as DNA, the CDR3 is TGTGCCAGCAGTTACGCCCAGCTAGCGAGTCTAGAGACCCAGTACTTC. It yields the protein CASSYAQLASLETQYF.